Each of the 17 T cell receptor beta chains below was sequenced from the same sample in a study of cytomegalovirus exposure and HLA in healthy donors. 60 Vbeta and 13 Jbeta primers were used in PCR. Data came from immunoSEQ multiplex PCR; TCRdb stores just in-frame clones and leaves some out. The sample holds roughly 100,000 clones, less than 85% seen once. Input material: PBMCs. These receptor sequences come from a man between 60 and 70 years old in good health and CMV-seronegative.

V usage is TRBV30 and J usage is TRBJ1-1, with D unresolved. Germline V gene lookup returns CDR1 GTSNPN and CDR2 SVGIG (reference sequence). V lost 3 bases and J 6 bases, leaving 17 bases between the germline ends. The CDR3 consists of 14 residues. The CDR3: CAWRPGRESPEAFF. The CDR3 coding sequence is TGTGCCTGGAGGCCGGGTCGGGAGAGCCCTGAAGCTTTCTTT.

The chain uses TRBV7-9 and TRBJ2-7, with D possibly matching TRBD1 (5 bases). From germline, CDR1 is SEHNR and CDR2 FQNEAQ (reference sequence). This CDR3 region has 15 residues. The V end was cut by 5 bases, the J end by 0 bases, with 14 bases between. Written as DNA, the CDR3 is TGTGCCAGCAGCCTCCGACAGACGAGCTCCTACGAGCAGTACTTC. Protein sequence: CASSLRQTSSYEQYF.

CDR3 residues: CASSPTTGDTEAFF. As DNA, the CDR3 is TGTGCCAGCTCACCGACGACAGGGGACACTGAAGCTTTCTTT. The chain carries TRBV18 and TRBJ1-1, with 8 bases matching TRBD1. This CDR3 contains 14 residues. V shed 3 bases and J 3 bases; nucleotides not matched to a gene: 3. Germline V gene lookup returns CDR1 KGHSH and CDR2 LQKENI.

This chain connects TRBV6-6 to TRBJ2-7; 8 positions match TRBD1. The J segment lost 3 bases and the V segment lost 2 bases, leaving 9 bases of the junction unmatched. The CDR3 consists of 16 residues. Germline V lookup: CDR1 MNHNY, CDR2 SVGAGI (reference sequence). The CDR3, as DNA: TGTGCCAGCAGTTACCTCGGGACAGGTACCCTCTACGAGCAGTACGTC. This codes for CASSYLGTGTLYEQYV.

The gene calls are TRBV19 and TRBJ2-2; D is ambiguous. Trimming stripped 5 bases from V and 0 bases from J, with 13 bases between. Germline CDR1 and CDR2: LNHDA and SQIVND (reference sequence). The CDR3 consists of 16 residues. The CDR3 reads CASSRKALANTGELFF. As DNA, the CDR3 is TGTGCCAGTAGTCGTAAAGCCCTTGCGAACACCGGGGAGCTGTTTTTT.

The chain has TRBV29-1 and TRBJ1-4; D perhaps matches TRBD1 (5 bases). The germline V gene has CDR1 SQVTM and CDR2 ANQGSEA. The CDR3 loop spans 14 amino acids. Trimming took 1 base from V and 4 from J, leaving 10 bases between them. This chain's CDR3 is CSVEASGFNEKLFF. The CDR3, as DNA: TGCAGCGTTGAAGCGTCAGGGTTTAATGAAAAACTGTTTTTT.

This sequence joins TRBV25-1 and TRBJ2-5, with D tentatively TRBD1 (9 bases). Germline lookup yields CDR1 MGHDK and CDR2 SYGVNS. V was pared by 1 base and J by 1 base, with 19 bases between. The CDR3 covers 18 residues. The CDR3 DNA follows: TGTGCCAGCAGTGAATCGGGAGGGGACAGGGCGTTCCAAGAGACCCAGTACTTC. The encoded protein is CASSESGGDRAFQETQYF.

In DNA, the CDR3 is TGTGCCAGCAGTTTTTTCAGATCTAATGAAAAACTGTTTTTT. Translation gives CASSFFRSNEKLFF. This rearrangement joins TRBV27 to TRBJ1-4; D is uncertain. Looked up from germline, CDR1 is MNHEY and CDR2 is SMNVEV (reference sequence). The V end was cut by 3 bases, the J end by 3 bases, with 8 bases between. The CDR3 is made up of 14 amino acids.

The count of this clone is one. This chain uses TRBV18 with TRBJ2-2, with TRBD1 matching over 8 bases. The ends lost 8 bases at V and 7 bases at J; junction bases unmatched: 9. CDR3 length: 14 residues. Looked up from germline, CDR1 is KGHSH and CDR2 is LQKENI. The CDR3 DNA reads TGTGCCAGCGAGGCGGCAGGGGGCTTCGGGGAGCTGTTTTTT. Amino acids: CASEAAGGFGELFF.

This clone has a handful of counts. The V and J genes are TRBV7-8 and TRBJ2-7, with 7 bases that match TRBD1. The CDR3 covers 17 residues. Germline V CDR1 and CDR2: SGHVS, FQNEAQ. Trimming at V came to 2 bases and at J to 0 bases, leaving 10 bases not matched to a gene. The CDR3 DNA sequence: TGTGCCAGCAGCTTATCGGGATGGGGACAGAGCTCCTACGAGCAGTACGTC. Encoded protein: CASSLSGWGQSSYEQYV.

This clone appeared a single time. The V and J genes are TRBV5-6 and TRBJ2-5; 11 nucleotides align to TRBD2. The trim removed 1 base at V and 3 bases at J, leaving 8 bases unmatched. Germline V gene data show CDR1 as SGHDT and CDR2 as YYEEEE. The CDR3 contains 17 residues. The CDR3 nucleotides are TGTGCCAGCAGCTTGCTGAGTAGCGGGGGGGAGGAAGAGACCCAGTACTTC. It yields the protein CASSLLSSGGEEETQYF.

The V call is TRBV4-2, the J call TRBJ2-1; 11 nucleotides match TRBD2. Trimming took 3 bases from V and 2 from J; bases not matched to a gene: 3. The germline V gene encodes CDR1 LGHNA and CDR2 YNFKEQ. CDR3 length equals 16 residues. DNA of the CDR3: TGTGCCAGCAGCCAGACTAGCGGGGACCCCTACAATGAGCAGTTCTTC. It encodes CASSQTSGDPYNEQFF.

V gene TRBV6-5 combines with J gene TRBJ1-4; no clear D. CDR3 length equals 15 residues. Germline V gene lookup returns CDR1 MNHEY and CDR2 SVGAGI. Trimming pared 5 bases from V and 5 bases from J, leaving 15 bases between. Written as DNA, the CDR3 is TGTGCCAGCAGTCGGAGCAGCGGAGGAAATGAAAAACTGTTTTTT. It is translated as CASSRSSGGNEKLFF.

This clone was picked up a small number of times. The V gene is TRBV15, the J gene TRBJ2-7; weak D call: TRBD1 (6 bases). The CDR3 loop spans 16 amino acids. Trimming took off 0 bases at V and 4 bases at J, with 16 bases between the two ends. Germline CDR1 and CDR2: LNHNV and YYDKDF (reference sequence). CDR3 nucleotide sequence: TGTGCCACCAGCAGAGACCGCTCGGGACACCTTTACGAGCAGTACGTC. Translating it yields CATSRDRSGHLYEQYV.

This sequence joins TRBV9 and TRBJ2-2; TRBD2 matches at 7 bases. Looked up from germline, CDR1 is SGDLS and CDR2 is YYNGEE. The CDR3 runs 14 residues. J gave up 8 bases and V 0 bases, and 4 bases lay outside the gene matches. In nucleotides, the CDR3 is TGTGCCAGCAGCGTAGGAGCGGGAAAGGGGGAGCTGTTTTTT. Translation: CASSVGAGKGELFF. Filled out from reference TRBV9 and TRBJ2-2, the complete variable domain reads DSGVTQTPKHLITATGQRVTLRCSPRSGDLSVYWYQQSLDQGLQFLIQYYNGEERAKGNILERFSAQQFPDLHSELNLSSLELGDSALYFCASSVGAGKGELFFGEGSRLTVL.

The V call is TRBV6-5, the J call TRBJ2-7; a possible D gene is TRBD1 (8 bases). Germline V CDR1 and CDR2: MNHEY, SVGAGI. The CDR3 is 14 amino acids. The V end was cut by 5 bases, the J end by 5 bases, with 16 bases between. This chain's CDR3 is CASSPWTGRDEQYF. The CDR3 DNA reads TGTGCCAGCAGTCCGTGGACAGGGAGGGACGAGCAGTACTTC.

The CDR3 is CATSRGGGQNYGYTF. In DNA form, the CDR3 reads TGTGCCACCAGCAGAGGTGGGGGCCAGAACTATGGCTACACCTTC. The chain combines TRBV15 with TRBJ1-2, with TRBD1 as a possible D gene (6 bases). Germline V gene data show CDR1 as LNHNV and CDR2 as YYDKDF (reference sequence). The CDR3 contains 15 residues. V lost 1 base and J lost 2, with 11 bases in between.